Listed below are T cell receptor beta chains from one sample, sequenced in a study of control samples from healthy donors and cancer patients. TCRdb keeps only in-frame clones here, not all; method: immunoSEQ multiplex PCR. The sample consists of about 77,000 clones, about 92% of them appearing once. Sample: blood. The origin of the receptors is a woman aged 55-75 years in good health. The conserved cysteine and the conserved F or W are not part of the CDR3 here. Only some rows state a clone size, as once, few, many or a class for expanded clones.

abundance,v_gene,CDR3aa
once,TRBV5-1,ASSIGTGGFYEQY
.,TRBV20-1,SARGSETQY
.,TRBV7-9,ASINGGAPYEQY
.,TRBV24-1,ATSDLARGQETQY
.,TRBV6-1,ASSERGGPREQY
.,TRBV11-2,ASSETGASSYEQY
.,TRBV9,ASSVGLSGRLNTGELF
.,TRBV2,ASSDGAGVTDTQY
.,TRBV24-1,ATRNGGEQF
few,TRBV6-4,ASSDRQGGELF
.,TRBV9,ASSVGPGEAAF
.,TRBV19,ARGSPIQPQH
.,TRBV7-2,ASSLLRLAGNEQF
.,TRBV6-2/TRBV6-3,ASSYAGTSGDNEQF
.,TRBV7-2,ASSPRQGTETQY
once,TRBV9,ASSVGEGGLAGNTIY
.,TRBV9,ASSEALGYEQY
.,TRBV28,ASTRNQLSPLH
.,TRBV5-4,ASSLSGEGTKNIQY
.,TRBV9,ASSVGGTSFRAYNEQF
.,TRBV5-1,ASSLGSGYYNEQF
.,TRBV12-3/TRBV12-4,ASSGGRYQPQH
.,TRBV7-6,ASSLKQPSTDTQY
.,TRBV28,ASSTTGTGEKLF
.,TRBV10-3,ATIGQGGQGTEAF
.,TRBV19,ASSRTPGLAGGLSSYNEQF
once,TRBV7-3,ASSPTGDPGELF
.,TRBV7-9,ASSLPTASQY
few,TRBV7-9,ASSLASGVVY
.,TRBV4-1,ASSQELGQPNQPQH
.,TRBV4-2,ASSQVTGEETQY
.,TRBV15,ATSRRTRAPNQPQH
.,TRBV20-1,SASVRQGGDRT
once,TRBV29-1,SVSTGTVGAF
.,TRBV28,ASRPGQGTIQPQH
once,TRBV2,ASSEHNSNQPQH